Described below is a single T cell receptor beta chain sequence and its context. Its antigen is undetermined. This record belongs to a study of radiation and T cells in renal cell carcinoma. Study conclusions and caveats: In blood, top tumor clones expanded by 2 weeks, shrinking by 4. Pretreatment tumor biopsies were lacking, so baseline clonotypes are unknown.

The V segment lost 5 bases and the J segment 2 bases; nucleotides outside the gene matches: 3. Germline V gene sequence: CDR1 MDHEN, CDR2 SYDVKM. The CDR3 length is 13 residues. Time point denoted: baseline pretreatment blood. Treatment meaning: 15 Gy SBRT to primary tumor, nephrectomy 4 weeks later. Serial blood draws occurred at baseline and 2 and 4 weeks post-SBRT. Assay used: immunoSEQ multiplex PCR; TCRdb lists only in-frame clones, some missing. The sample contains approximately 150,000 clones, roughly 83% of which appear only once. The chain combines TRBV28 with TRBJ2-7; 7 bases are shared with TRBD1. This specimen consisted of blood, obtained from a patient whose treatment included radiotherapy and nephrectomy. This TCR was sampled from a woman aged 45-60 years with renal cell carcinoma. In nucleotides, the CDR3 is TGTGCCAGCAGTCGGACAGGCGCCTACGAGCAGTACTTC. It is translated as CASSRTGAYEQYF. Full variable domain (rest looked up from reference TRBV28 and TRBJ2-7): DVKVTQSSRYLVKRTGEKVFLECVQDMDHENMFWYRQDPGLGLRLIYFSYDVKMKEKGDIPEGYSVSREKKERFSLILESASTNQTSMYLCASSRTGAYEQYFGPGTRLTVT.